The text below deals with one T cell receptor beta chain. Its antigen is not known. This entry belongs to a study of shared clonotypes between healthy human individuals. Study as a whole: For every donor, three CD4 naive, three CD4 memory, two CD8 naive and one CD8 memory plates were used. Study conclusions and caveats: An expected dependence of interdonor clonotype sharing on sequencing depth was noted.

CD45RO-negative, CCR7-positively selected cells formed the naive CD8 fraction, excluding terminally differentiated effector memory CD45RA+ cells. The test was conducted at deep level. Here immunoSEQ multiplex PCR was the method, and the copy in TCRdb shows in-frame clones only, minus some. The sample has approximately 600,000 clones, approximately 95% seen once. This sequence was found in a woman aged 25 to 39 in good health. Sequenced material: naive CD8+ T cells sorted from blood.

CDR3 amino acids: CASSQVGGAYNEQFF. For the CDR3, the DNA is TGCGCCAGCAGCCAAGTAGGGGGGGCTTACAATGAGCAGTTCTTC. The chain links TRBV4-1 to TRBJ2-1, with D perhaps matching TRBD2 (7 bases). This CDR3 region has 15 residues. Germline V gene sequence: CDR1 MGHRA, CDR2 YSYEKL. The V and J ends lost 1 base and 4 bases respectively, with 11 bases between them.